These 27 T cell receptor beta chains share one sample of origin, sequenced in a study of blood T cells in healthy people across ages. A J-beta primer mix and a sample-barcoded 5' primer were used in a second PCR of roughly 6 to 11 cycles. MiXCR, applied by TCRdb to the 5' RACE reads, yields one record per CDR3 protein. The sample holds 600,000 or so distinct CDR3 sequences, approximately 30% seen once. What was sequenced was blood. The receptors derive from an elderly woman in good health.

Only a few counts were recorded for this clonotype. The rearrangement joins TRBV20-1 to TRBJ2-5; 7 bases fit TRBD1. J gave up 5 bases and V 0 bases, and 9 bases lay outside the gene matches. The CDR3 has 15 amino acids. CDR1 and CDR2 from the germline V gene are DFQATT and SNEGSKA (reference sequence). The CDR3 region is CSARDLEGAAETQYF. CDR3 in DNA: TGCAGTGCTAGAGATTTAGAGGGGGCGGCGGAGACCCAGTACTTC.

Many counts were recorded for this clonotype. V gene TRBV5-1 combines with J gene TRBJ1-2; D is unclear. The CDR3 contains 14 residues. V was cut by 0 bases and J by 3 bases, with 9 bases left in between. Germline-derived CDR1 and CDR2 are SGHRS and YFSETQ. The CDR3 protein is CASSLGEPDYGYTF. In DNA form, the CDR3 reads TGCGCCAGCAGCTTGGGTGAACCGGACTATGGCTACACCTTC. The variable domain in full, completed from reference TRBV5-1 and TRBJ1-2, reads KAGVTQTPRYLIKTRGQQVTLSCSPISGHRSVSWYQQTPGQGLQFLFEYFSETQRNKGNFPGRFSGRQFSNSRSEMNVSTLELGDSALYLCASSLGEPDYGYTFGSGTRLTVV.

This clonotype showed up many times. The CDR3: CSVERGRGTDTQYF. CDR3 nucleotide sequence: TGCAGCGTTGAGAGGGGGCGCGGCACAGATACGCAGTATTTT. The gene calls are TRBV29-1 and TRBJ2-3, with 7 bases that match TRBD1. CDR1 is SQVTM and CDR2 is ANQGSEA in the germline V gene. This CDR3 is 14 amino acids long. J lost 1 base, V lost 3 bases, and 4 bases had no gene match.

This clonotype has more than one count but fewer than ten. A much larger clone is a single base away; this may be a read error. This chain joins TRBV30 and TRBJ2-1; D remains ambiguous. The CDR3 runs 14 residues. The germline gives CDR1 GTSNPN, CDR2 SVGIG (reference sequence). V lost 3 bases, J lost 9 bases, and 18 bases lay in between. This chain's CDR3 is CAWRVSRTVVEQFF. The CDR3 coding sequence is TGTGCCTGGAGGGTAAGCCGGACGGTAGTTGAGCAGTTCTTC.

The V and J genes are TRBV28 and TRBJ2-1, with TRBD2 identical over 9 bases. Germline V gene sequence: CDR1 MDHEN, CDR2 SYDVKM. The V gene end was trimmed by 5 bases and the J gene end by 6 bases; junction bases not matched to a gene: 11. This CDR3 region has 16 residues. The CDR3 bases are TGTGCCAGCAGTACCCGTGGCGGGGGGGCGGGCAATGAGCAGTTCTTC. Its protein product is CASSTRGGGAGNEQFF.

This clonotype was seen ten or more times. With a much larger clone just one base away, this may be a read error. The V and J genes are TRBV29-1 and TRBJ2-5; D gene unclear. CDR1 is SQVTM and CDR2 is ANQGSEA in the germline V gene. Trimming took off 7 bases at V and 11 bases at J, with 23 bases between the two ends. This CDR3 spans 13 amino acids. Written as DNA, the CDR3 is TGCAGCGCTCCCGTGCCGGTGGGCAATGAGCAGTACTTC. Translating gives CSAPVPVGNEQYF.

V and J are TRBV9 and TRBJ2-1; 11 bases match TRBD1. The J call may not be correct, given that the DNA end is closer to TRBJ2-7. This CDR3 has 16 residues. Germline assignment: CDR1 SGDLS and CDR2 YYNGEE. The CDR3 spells CASSASGTGGYNEQYF. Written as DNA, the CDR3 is TGTGCCAGCAGCGCGTCCGGGACAGGGGGGTACAATGAGCAGTACTTC.

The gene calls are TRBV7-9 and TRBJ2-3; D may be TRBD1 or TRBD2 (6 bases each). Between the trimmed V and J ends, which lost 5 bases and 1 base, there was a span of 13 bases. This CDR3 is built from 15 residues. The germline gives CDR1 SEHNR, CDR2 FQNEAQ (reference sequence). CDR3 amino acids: CASSVTGARTDTQYF. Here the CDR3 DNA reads TGTGCCAGCAGCGTTACGGGGGCCCGCACAGATACGCAGTATTTT.

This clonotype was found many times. CDR3 region: CASSPRTVPYEQYF. The CDR3 coding sequence is TGTGCCAGCAGTCCAAGGACGGTCCCCTACGAGCAGTACTTC. The gene calls are TRBV6-6 and TRBJ2-7; no firm D call. Trimming left V 5 bases short and J 2 bases short, with 13 bases between. The CDR3 extends over 14 amino acids. Germline-derived CDR1 and CDR2 are MNHNY and SVGAGI (reference sequence).

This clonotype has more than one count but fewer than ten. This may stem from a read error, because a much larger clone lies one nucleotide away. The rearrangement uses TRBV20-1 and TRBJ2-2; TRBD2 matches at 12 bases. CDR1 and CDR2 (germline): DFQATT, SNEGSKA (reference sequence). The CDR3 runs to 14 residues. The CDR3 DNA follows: TGCAGTGCTCAGACTAGCGGGGGCACCGGGGAGCGGTTTTTT. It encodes CSAQTSGGTGERFF.

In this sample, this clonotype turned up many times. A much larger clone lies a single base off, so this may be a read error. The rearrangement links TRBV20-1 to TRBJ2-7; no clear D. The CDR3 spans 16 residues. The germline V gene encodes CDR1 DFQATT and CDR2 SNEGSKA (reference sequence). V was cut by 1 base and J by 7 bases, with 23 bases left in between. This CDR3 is CSARGGLSATYNEQYF. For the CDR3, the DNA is TGCAGTGCTAGAGGCGGCCTGTCGGCTACCTACAATGAGCAGTACTTC.

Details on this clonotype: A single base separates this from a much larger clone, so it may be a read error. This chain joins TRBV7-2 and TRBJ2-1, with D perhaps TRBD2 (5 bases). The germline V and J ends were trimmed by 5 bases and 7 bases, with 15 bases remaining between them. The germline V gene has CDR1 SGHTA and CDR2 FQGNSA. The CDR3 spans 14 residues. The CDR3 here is CASSGVGVRNEQFF. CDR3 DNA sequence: TGTGCCAGCAGCGGTGTGGGAGTTCGAAATGAGCAGTTCTTC.

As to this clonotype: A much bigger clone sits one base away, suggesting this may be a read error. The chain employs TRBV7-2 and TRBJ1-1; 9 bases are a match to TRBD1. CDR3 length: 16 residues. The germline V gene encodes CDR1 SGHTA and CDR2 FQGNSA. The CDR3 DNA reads TGTGCCAGCAACCCGGGACAGGGTAATATGAACACTGAAACTTTCTTT. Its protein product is CASNPGQGNMNTETFF.

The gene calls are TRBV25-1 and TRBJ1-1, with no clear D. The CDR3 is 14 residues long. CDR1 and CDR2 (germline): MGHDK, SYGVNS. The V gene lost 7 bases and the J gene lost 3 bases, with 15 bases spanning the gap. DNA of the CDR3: TGTGCCAGCACCCATGGGTTTGGGGACACTGAAGCTTTCTTT. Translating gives CASTHGFGDTEAFF.

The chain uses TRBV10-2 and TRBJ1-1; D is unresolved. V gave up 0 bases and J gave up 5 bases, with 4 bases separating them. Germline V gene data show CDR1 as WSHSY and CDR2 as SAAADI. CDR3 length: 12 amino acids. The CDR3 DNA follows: TGCGCCAGCAGTGAGTCGAGAACTGAAGCTTTCTTT. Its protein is CASSESRTEAFF.

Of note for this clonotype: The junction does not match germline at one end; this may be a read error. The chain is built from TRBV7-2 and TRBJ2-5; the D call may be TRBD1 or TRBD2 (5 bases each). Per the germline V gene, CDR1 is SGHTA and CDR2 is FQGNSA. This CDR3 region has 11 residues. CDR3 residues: CASSLGGRTNF. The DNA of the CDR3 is TGTGCCAGCAGCTTAGGGGGACGCACTAACTTC.

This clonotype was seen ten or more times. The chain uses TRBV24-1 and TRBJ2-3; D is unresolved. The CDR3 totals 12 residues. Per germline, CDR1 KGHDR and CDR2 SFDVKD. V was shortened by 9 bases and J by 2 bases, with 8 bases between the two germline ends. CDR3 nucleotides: TGTGCCACCTCGGCGACCACAGATACGCAGTATTTT. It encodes CATSATTDTQYF.

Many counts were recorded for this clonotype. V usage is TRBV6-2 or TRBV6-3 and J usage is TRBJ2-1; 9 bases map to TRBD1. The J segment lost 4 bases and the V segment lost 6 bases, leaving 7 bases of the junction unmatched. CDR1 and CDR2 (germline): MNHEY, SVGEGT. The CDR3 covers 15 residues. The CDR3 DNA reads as TGTGCCAGCAGCACCGGGACAGGGTCTTACAATGAGCAGTTCTTC. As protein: CASSTGTGSYNEQFF.

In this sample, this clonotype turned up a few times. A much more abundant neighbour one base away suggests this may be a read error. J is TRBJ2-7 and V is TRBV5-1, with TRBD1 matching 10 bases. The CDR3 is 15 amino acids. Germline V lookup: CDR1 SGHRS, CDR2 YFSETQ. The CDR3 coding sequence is TGCGTCAGCAGCAGTGGGACAGGGGCCTCCTACGAGCAGTACTTC. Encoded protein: CVSSSGTGASYEQYF.

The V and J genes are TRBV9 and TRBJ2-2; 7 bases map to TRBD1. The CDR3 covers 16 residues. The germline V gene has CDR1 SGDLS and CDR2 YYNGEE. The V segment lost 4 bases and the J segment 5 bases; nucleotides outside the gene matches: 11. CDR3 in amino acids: CASSRGQHPGTGELFF. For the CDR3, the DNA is TGTGCCAGCAGCCGGGGACAGCACCCCGGAACCGGGGAGCTGTTTTTT.

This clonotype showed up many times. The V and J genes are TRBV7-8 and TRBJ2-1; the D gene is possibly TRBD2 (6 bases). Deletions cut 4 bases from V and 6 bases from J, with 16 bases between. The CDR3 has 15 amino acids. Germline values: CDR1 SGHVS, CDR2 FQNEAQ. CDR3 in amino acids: CASSSRLGGPNEQFF. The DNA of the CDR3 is TGTGCCAGCAGCTCACGTCTCGGGGGACCCAATGAGCAGTTCTTC.

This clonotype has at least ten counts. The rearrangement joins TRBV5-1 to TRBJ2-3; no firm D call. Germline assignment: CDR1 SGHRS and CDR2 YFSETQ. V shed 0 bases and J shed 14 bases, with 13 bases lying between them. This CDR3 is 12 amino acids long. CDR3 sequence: CASSLALGVWYF. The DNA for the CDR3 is TGCGCCAGCAGCTTGGCCCTAGGTGTTTGGTATTTT.

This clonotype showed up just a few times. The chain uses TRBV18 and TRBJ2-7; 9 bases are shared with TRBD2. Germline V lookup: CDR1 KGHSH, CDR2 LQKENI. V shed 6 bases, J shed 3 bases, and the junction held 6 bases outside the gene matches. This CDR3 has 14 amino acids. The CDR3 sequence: CASSFGGGDYEQYF. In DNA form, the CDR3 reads TGTGCCAGCTCCTTTGGCGGGGGGGACTACGAGCAGTACTTC.

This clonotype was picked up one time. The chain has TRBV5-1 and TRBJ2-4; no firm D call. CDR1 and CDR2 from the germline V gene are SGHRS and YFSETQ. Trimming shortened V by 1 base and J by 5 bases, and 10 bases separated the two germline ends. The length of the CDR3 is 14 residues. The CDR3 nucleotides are TGCGCCAGCAGCTTGATGACGTCCCAAAACATTCAGTACTTC. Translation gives CASSLMTSQNIQYF.

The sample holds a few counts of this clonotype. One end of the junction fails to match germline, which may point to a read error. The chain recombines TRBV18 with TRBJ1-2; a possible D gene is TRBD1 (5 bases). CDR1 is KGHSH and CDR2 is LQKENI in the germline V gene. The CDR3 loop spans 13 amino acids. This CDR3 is CASSPDSAYDYTF. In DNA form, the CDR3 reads TGCGCCAGCTCACCAGACAGCGCATATGACTACACCTTC.

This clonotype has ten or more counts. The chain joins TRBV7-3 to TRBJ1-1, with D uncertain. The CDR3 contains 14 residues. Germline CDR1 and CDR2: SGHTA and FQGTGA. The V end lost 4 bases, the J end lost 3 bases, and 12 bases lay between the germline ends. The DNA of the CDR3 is TGTGCCAGCAGCTCAACCCCCGTCGACACTGAAGCTTTCTTT. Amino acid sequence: CASSSTPVDTEAFF.

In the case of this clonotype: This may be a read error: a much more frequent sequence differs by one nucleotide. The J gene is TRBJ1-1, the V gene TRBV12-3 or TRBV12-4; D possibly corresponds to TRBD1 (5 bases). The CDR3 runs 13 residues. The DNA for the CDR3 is TGTGCCAGCAGGCGGGGGTACGGAACTGGAGCTTTCTTT. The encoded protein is CASRRGYGTGAFF.